Detailed here is one TCR beta chain. Its antigen is undetermined. For every donor, one blood sample of approximately 2.3 ml was drawn. The data originate from a study of monozygotic twins with inflammatory bowel disease. The study, taken as a whole, reports: The inverse Simpson measure of TCRbeta diversity was lower in IBD patients than in healthy co-twins. People with IBD had fewer clonotypes in common with others than healthy twins did, especially with disease activity.

The CDR3 length is 14 residues. TCRdb derives one entry per CDR3 protein from the 5' RACE reads, leaving out DNA. The sample is made up of more than 300,000 distinct CDR3 sequences, and the top ten hold around 2.6% of it. V usage is TRBV12-3 or TRBV12-4 and J usage is TRBJ1-5; TCRdb proposes TRBD1, but this gene call is untestable without DNA. The sequenced material came from blood. This clonotype originated in a human donor with ulcerative colitis or Crohn's disease, or a healthy co-twin of an affected twin (not recorded which). The CDR3 here is CASSRQGSSQPQHF.